The 14 T cell receptor beta chains in this list originate from one sample, sequenced in a study of response to subunit inactivated influenza vaccine. One entry per CDR3 protein, called by TCRdb with MiXCR from the RT-PCR reads. The sample contains 500,000 to 600,000 distinct CDR3 sequences, around 15% of which appear only once. Sequenced here: PBMCs from blood, sampled about 12 days after vaccination. Receptors originate from a man aged 45-65 years who received an inactivated influenza vaccine.

This chain joins TRBV5-1 and TRBJ2-7; D might be TRBD2 (7 bases). This CDR3 has 15 residues. V lost 4 bases and J lost 1, with 15 bases in between. CDR1 is SGHRS, CDR2 YFSETQ, per germline. CDR3 sequence: CASSPRGGRSYEQYF. CDR3 nucleotides: TGCGCCAGCAGCCCGCGCGGGGGCAGATCCTACGAGCAGTACTTC.

This chain uses TRBV9 with TRBJ2-5, with D possibly TRBD2 on 6 matching bases. This CDR3 is built from 16 residues. Trimming stripped 3 bases from V and 7 bases from J, with 22 bases between. Germline V gene sequence: CDR1 SGDLS, CDR2 YYNGEE. This CDR3 is CASSGQPGRRVGTQYF. CDR3 bases: TGTGCCAGCAGCGGACAACCGGGACGGAGGGTTGGGACCCAGTACTTC.

This chain joins TRBV20-1 and TRBJ2-3; D unresolved. V dropped 4 bases and J dropped 1 base, with 6 bases sitting between them. CDR1 is DFQATT, CDR2 SNEGSKA, per germline (reference sequence). This CDR3 contains 12 residues. The DNA for the CDR3 is TGCAGTGCTATTCCAGGCACAGATACGCAGTATTTT. Translation: CSAIPGTDTQYF.

In this sample, this clonotype turned up a few times. V and J are TRBV15 and TRBJ2-7; either TRBD1 or TRBD2 may fit D (5 bases each). V was clipped by 0 bases and J by 4 bases, with 31 bases between them. CDR1 and CDR2 (germline): LNHNV, YYDKDF (reference sequence). This CDR3 spans 21 amino acids. CDR3 sequence reads: CATSRDGGPFSDGVRMYEQYF. The CDR3 coding sequence is TGTGCCACCAGCAGAGATGGGGGACCATTTTCGGACGGGGTAAGAATGTACGAGCAGTACTTC.

The J gene is TRBJ2-2, the V gene TRBV4-2, with D possibly TRBD1 on 6 matching bases. The CDR3 contains 16 residues. Germline V gene sequence: CDR1 LGHNA, CDR2 YNFKEQ. The V end lost 10 bases, the J end lost 0 bases, and 18 bases lay between the germline ends. The CDR3 nucleotides are TGTGCCATGAGCCCCGGACAGCGAACGAACACCGGGGAGCTGTTTTTT. Translated, it gives CAMSPGQRTNTGELFF.

CDR3 in DNA: TGTGCCAGCAGCCGAACAGGGGGACAGGAAAAACTGTTTTTT. Translation: CASSRTGGQEKLFF. This chain joins TRBV9 and TRBJ1-4, with 8 bases matching TRBD1. Trimming cost V 4 bases and J 8 bases; bases outside gene matches: 7. The CDR3 consists of 14 residues. Germline V gives CDR1 SGDLS, CDR2 YYNGEE.

This clonotype was picked up a small number of times. The rearrangement links TRBV4-1 to TRBJ2-3; D is unresolved. Looked up from germline, CDR1 is MGHRA and CDR2 is YSYEKL. Trimming removed 0 bases at V and 4 bases at J, with 11 bases between. CDR3 length: 15 residues. CDR3 region: CASSQEGSVADTQYF. CDR3 DNA sequence: TGCGCCAGCAGCCAAGAAGGCAGCGTAGCAGATACGCAGTATTTT.

V and J are TRBV12-3 or TRBV12-4 and TRBJ2-5; TRBD2 matches 8 bases. The CDR3 totals 15 residues. The V and J ends lost 3 bases and 5 bases, in that order; junction bases with no gene match: 8. The CDR3: CASSFIGGGVETQYF. The CDR3 coding sequence is TGTGCCAGCAGTTTTATCGGGGGGGGCGTGGAGACCCAGTACTTC.

CDR3 residues: CSAPFVGSNEQYF. The CDR3 DNA reads as TGCAGTGCTCCATTTGTAGGGAGCAACGAGCAGTACTTC. The chain employs TRBV20-1 and TRBJ2-7; a possible D gene is TRBD2 (5 bases). Germline V gives CDR1 DFQATT, CDR2 SNEGSKA (reference sequence). Trimming took 5 bases from V and 5 from J, leaving 16 bases between them. The CDR3 has 13 amino acids.

The chain uses TRBV9 and TRBJ2-6; D gene uncertain. Germline assignment: CDR1 SGDLS and CDR2 YYNGEE. V lost 0 bases and J lost 4, with 5 bases in between. This CDR3 is 14 amino acids long. The CDR3 coding sequence is TGTGCCAGCAGCGTAGCCCAGGGGGCCAACGTCCTGACTTTC. Translation: CASSVAQGANVLTF. The complete variable domain, with remaining parts taken from reference TRBV9 and TRBJ2-6, reads DSGVTQTPKHLITATGQRVTLRCSPRSGDLSVYWYQQSLDQGLQFLIQYYNGEERAKGNILERFSAQQFPDLHSELNLSSLELGDSALYFCASSVAQGANVLTFGAGSRLTVL.

The V call is TRBV12-3 or TRBV12-4, the J call TRBJ2-3; 11 positions match TRBD2. This CDR3 contains 18 residues. V trimming: 6 bases; J trimming: 1 base; junction bases outside the gene matches: 12. CDR3 nucleotides: TGTGCCAGCAGCCGACTAGCGGGAACGAGCTTGGGCACAGATACGCAGTATTTT. Residues: CASSRLAGTSLGTDTQYF.

This CDR3 reads CASSVSIAGQNNEQFF. In DNA form, the CDR3 reads TGTGCCAGCAGCGTCTCCATCGCGGGACAGAATAATGAGCAGTTCTTC. The chain uses TRBV12-3 or TRBV12-4 and TRBJ2-1, with D perhaps TRBD1 (7 bases). Trimming removed 6 bases at V and 7 bases at J, with 22 bases between. This CDR3 has 16 amino acids.

The chain employs TRBV5-1 and TRBJ2-3, with D possibly being TRBD2 (6 bases). Trimming pared 4 bases from V and 0 bases from J, leaving 9 bases between. The V gene's germline CDR1 is SGHRS and CDR2 YFSETQ. This CDR3 comprises 14 residues. CDR3 residues: CASSPGDSTDTQYF. The CDR3 DNA reads as TGCGCCAGCAGCCCGGGGGACAGCACAGATACGCAGTATTTT.

This clonotype was counted only a few times. The J gene is TRBJ2-1, the V gene TRBV12-3 or TRBV12-4, with TRBD2 matching 10 bases. There are 15 residues in the CDR3. With 6 bases clipped from V and 5 bases from J, the junction kept 7 bases outside the gene matches. The CDR3 DNA is TGTGCCAGCAGGCCACTAGCGGGGCTCGACAATGAGCAGTTCTTC. It translates to CASRPLAGLDNEQFF.